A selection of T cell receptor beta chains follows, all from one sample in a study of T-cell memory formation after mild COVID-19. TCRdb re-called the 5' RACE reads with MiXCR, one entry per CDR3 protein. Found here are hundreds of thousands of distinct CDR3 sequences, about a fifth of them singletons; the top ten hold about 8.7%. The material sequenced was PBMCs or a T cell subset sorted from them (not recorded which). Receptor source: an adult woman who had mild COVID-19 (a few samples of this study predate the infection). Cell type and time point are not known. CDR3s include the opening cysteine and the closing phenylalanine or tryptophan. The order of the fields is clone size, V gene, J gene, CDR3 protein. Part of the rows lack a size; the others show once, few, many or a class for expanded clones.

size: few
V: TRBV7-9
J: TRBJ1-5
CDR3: CASSLAWGRGNQPQHF

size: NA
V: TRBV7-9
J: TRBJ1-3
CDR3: CASSSDRRHSGNTIYF

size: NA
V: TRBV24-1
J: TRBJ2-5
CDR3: CATSEGGAQETQYF

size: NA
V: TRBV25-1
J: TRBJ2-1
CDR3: CASSGHRGQVYNEQFF

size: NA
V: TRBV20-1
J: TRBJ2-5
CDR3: CSAPWTGGETQYF

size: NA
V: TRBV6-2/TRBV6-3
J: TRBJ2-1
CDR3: CASSRASGGNRGSYNEQFF

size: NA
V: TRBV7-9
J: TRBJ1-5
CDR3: CASSFGTGVLNQPQHF

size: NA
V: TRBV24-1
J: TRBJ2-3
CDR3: CATSDRTSGRVTDTQYF

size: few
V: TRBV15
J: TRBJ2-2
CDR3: CATAEGNIRDTGELFF

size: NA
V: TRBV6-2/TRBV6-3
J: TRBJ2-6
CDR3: CASSDYSSGANVLTF

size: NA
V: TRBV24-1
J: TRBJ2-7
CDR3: CATSDSSGSYEQYF

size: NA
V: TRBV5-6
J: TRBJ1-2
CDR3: CASSLGPTESYGYTF

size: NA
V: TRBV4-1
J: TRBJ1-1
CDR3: CASSHPRQGVNTEAFF

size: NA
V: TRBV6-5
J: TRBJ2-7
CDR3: CASSLRKSGTSYEQYF

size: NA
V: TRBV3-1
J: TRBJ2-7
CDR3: CASSQEGQGPYEQYF

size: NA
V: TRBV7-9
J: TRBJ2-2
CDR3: CASSPRQGVAGELFF

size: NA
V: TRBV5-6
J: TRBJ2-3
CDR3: CASSLYSGGALDTQYF

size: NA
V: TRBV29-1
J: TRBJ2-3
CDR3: CSVELAGGDTQYF

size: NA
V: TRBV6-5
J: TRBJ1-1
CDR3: CASRTPGANTEAFF

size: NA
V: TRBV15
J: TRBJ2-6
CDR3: CATSRGQPSGANVLTF

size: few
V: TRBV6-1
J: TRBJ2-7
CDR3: CASSEGRTGAYYEQYF

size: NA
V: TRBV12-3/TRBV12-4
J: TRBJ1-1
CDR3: CASSLVPGANTEAFF